These 28 T cell receptor beta chains came from one sample sequenced in a study of cytomegalovirus exposure and HLA in healthy donors. Amplification used 60 Vbeta primers and 13 Jbeta primers. The data were produced by immunoSEQ multiplex PCR, yet TCRdb's version contains in-frame clones alone and is incomplete. The repertoire consists of around 150,000 clones, with roughly 80% occurring once and the leading ten covering roughly 4.3%. Material: PBMCs. Source of these receptors: a woman between 40 and 55 years old in good health and CMV-seropositive.

The CDR3: CASKLDRVTGELFF. The CDR3 DNA is TGTGCCAGCAAACTCGACAGGGTAACCGGGGAGCTGTTTTTT. V gene TRBV5-8 combines with J gene TRBJ2-2, with 7 bases identical to TRBD1. The CDR3 has 14 amino acids. CDR1 is SGHTS and CDR2 is YDEGEE in the germline V gene. The J segment lost 5 bases and the V segment lost 6 bases, leaving 7 bases of the junction unmatched.

The chain combines TRBV5-4 with TRBJ2-7, with 7 positions matching TRBD1. The junction had 2 bases not matched to a gene; V was cut back by 1 base and J by 4 bases. Germline V CDR1 and CDR2: SGHNT, YYREEE (reference sequence). The CDR3 sequence is 13 residues long. CDR3 sequence reads: CASSLSDRYEQYF. The DNA for the CDR3 is TGTGCCAGCAGCTTGTCGGACAGGTACGAGCAGTACTTC.

The chain combines TRBV18 with TRBJ1-5; 9 bases line up with TRBD1. The V segment lost 2 bases and the J segment 0 bases; nucleotides outside the gene matches: 2. The CDR3 spans 16 residues. Germline CDR1 KGHSH, CDR2 LQKENI. Here the CDR3 DNA reads TGTGCCAGCTCACCATCGACAGGGGGTAGCAATCAGCCCCAGCATTTT. Amino acid sequence: CASSPSTGGSNQPQHF. Filled out from reference TRBV18 and TRBJ1-5, the complete variable domain reads NAGVMQNPRHLVRRRGQEARLRCSPMKGHSHVYWYRQLPEEGLKFMVYLQKENIIDESGMPKERFSAEFPKEGPSILRIQQVVRGDSAAYFCASSPSTGGSNQPQHFGDGTRLSIL.

This rearrangement joins TRBV7-8 to TRBJ1-6; 8 nucleotides agree with TRBD1. J was trimmed by 10 bases and V by 3 bases; bases with no gene match: 8. This CDR3 region has 15 residues. Germline CDR1 reads SGHVS; CDR2 reads FQNEAQ. CDR3 in DNA: TGTGCCAGCAGCTTTCTCAGGGGGCAGGACTCACCCCTCCACTTT. It translates to CASSFLRGQDSPLHF. Based on the CDR3 plus reference TRBV7-8 and TRBJ1-6, the full variable domain is GAGVSQSPRYKVAKRGQDVALRCDPISGHVSLFWYQQALGQGPEFLTYFQNEAQLDKSGLPSDRFFAERPEGSVSTLKIQRTQQEDSAVYLCASSFLRGQDSPLHFGNGTRLTVT.

The chain uses TRBV19 and TRBJ2-2, with TRBD2 identical over 8 bases. The CDR3 covers 13 residues. The germline gives CDR1 LNHDA, CDR2 SQIVND (reference sequence). V trimming: 7 bases; J trimming: 6 bases; junction bases outside the gene matches: 4. CDR3 sequence reads: CASIKRESGELFF. CDR3 nucleotide sequence: TGTGCCAGTATCAAGCGGGAGTCCGGGGAGCTGTTTTTT.

A single count supports this clone. The gene calls are TRBV7-9 and TRBJ2-3, with a tentative D call TRBD1 (6 bases). The germline CDR1 and CDR2 sequences are SEHNR and FQNEAQ (reference sequence). CDR3 length: 15 residues. Trimming removed 2 bases from V and 0 bases from J, with 9 bases in between. The CDR3: CASSLRGGSTDTQYF. CDR3 coding DNA: TGTGCCAGCAGCTTACGAGGGGGAAGCACAGATACGCAGTATTTT.

This chain connects TRBV27 to TRBJ2-2, with TRBD2 matching 7 bases. Germline values: CDR1 MNHEY, CDR2 SMNVEV (reference sequence). CDR3 size: 14 residues. Losses at the gene ends were 5 bases for V and 8 bases for J; bases not matched to a gene: 8. As DNA, the CDR3 is TGTGCCAGCAGTAACAGGACTAGTTCAGGGGAGCTGTTTTTT. Amino acids: CASSNRTSSGELFF.

The chain links TRBV19 to TRBJ1-1; 8 bases fit TRBD1. From germline, CDR1 is LNHDA and CDR2 SQIVND (reference sequence). Unmatched junction bases numbered 14, after V lost 3 bases and J lost 5 bases. The CDR3 contains 17 residues. CDR3 in amino acids: CASSMAQGAPMGTEAFF. The CDR3, as DNA: TGTGCCAGTAGTATGGCTCAGGGGGCCCCGATGGGAACTGAAGCTTTCTTT.

The rearrangement joins TRBV28 to TRBJ2-7; D is possibly TRBD2 (7 bases). V was shortened by 7 bases and J by 0 bases, with 13 bases between the two germline ends. CDR3 length: 14 amino acids. Germline V CDR1 and CDR2: MDHEN, SYDVKM. CDR3 in DNA: TGTGCCAGCACCCCGGGGGGCCCCTCCTACGAGCAGTACTTC. This codes for CASTPGGPSYEQYF.

J is TRBJ1-6 and V is TRBV21-1; whether TRBD1, the table's D call, matches the DNA was not checked. TRBV21-1 is given as a pseudogene. This CDR3 has 17 amino acids. The CDR3 region is CASSQEDRGLRNRTLHF. Written as DNA, the CDR3 is TGTGCCAGCAGCCAGGAGGACAGGGGCCTCCGAAATCGGACCCTCCACTTT.

The chain recombines TRBV18 with TRBJ2-2, with TRBD1 identical over 8 bases. Trimming took 5 bases from V and 3 from J; bases not matched to a gene: 11. The CDR3 contains 17 residues. Germline V gives CDR1 KGHSH, CDR2 LQKENI. CDR3 loop: CASSMYRTGTDTGELFF. The DNA for the CDR3 is TGTGCCAGCTCAATGTATAGGACAGGGACCGACACCGGGGAGCTGTTTTTT.

This clone occurred a few times. V is TRBV27 and J is TRBJ2-6; tentatively, D is TRBD2 (6 bases). The V and J ends lost 7 bases and 2 bases respectively, with 18 bases between them. This CDR3 is built from 17 residues. CDR1 and CDR2 (germline): MNHEY, SMNVEV (reference sequence). CDR3 loop: CASTSGTDWAGANVLTF. The CDR3 nucleotides are TGTGCCAGCACCTCAGGGACTGACTGGGCTGGGGCCAACGTCCTGACTTTC. The full variable domain, in which reference TRBV27 and TRBJ2-6 provide the parts outside the CDR3, is EAQVTQNPRYLITVTGKKLTVTCSQNMNHEYMSWYRQDPGLGLRQIYYSMNVEVTDKGDVPEGYKVSRKEKRNFPLILESPSPNQTSLYFCASTSGTDWAGANVLTFGAGSRLTVL.

The chain recombines TRBV28 with TRBJ1-1; 8 bases align to TRBD1. This CDR3 spans 14 amino acids. The germline V gene has CDR1 MDHEN and CDR2 SYDVKM. Trimming at V came to 8 bases and at J to 1 base, leaving 6 bases not matched to a gene. CDR3 loop: CASRTGGANTEAFF. The CDR3, as DNA: TGTGCCAGCCGAACAGGGGGGGCGAACACTGAAGCTTTCTTT.

The rearrangement joins TRBV2 to TRBJ2-5, with TRBD2 matching 8 bases. There are 14 residues in the CDR3. Losses at the gene ends were 4 bases for V and 1 base for J; bases not matched to a gene: 2. Germline values: CDR1 SNHLY, CDR2 FYNNEI. CDR3 nucleotide sequence: TGTGCCAGCAGTGCGGGAGGGGGCCAAGAGACCCAGTACTTC. The encoded protein is CASSAGGGQETQYF. Using reference TRBV2 and TRBJ2-5 for the parts outside the CDR3, the full variable domain is EPEVTQTPSHQVTQMGQEVILRCVPISNHLYFYWYRQILGQKVEFLVSFYNNEISEKSEIFDDQFSVERPDGSNFTLKIRSTKLEDSAMYFCASSAGGGQETQYFGPGTRLLVL.

The chain joins TRBV7-2 to TRBJ2-2, with D tentatively TRBD2 (6 bases). This CDR3 has 15 amino acids. Germline CDR1 reads SGHTA; CDR2 reads FQGNSA. V lost 1 base, J lost 5 bases, and 11 bases lay in between. This chain's CDR3 is CASSLVTSQTGELFF. The CDR3 nucleotides read TGTGCCAGCAGCTTAGTTACTAGCCAGACCGGGGAGCTGTTTTTT.

The V gene is TRBV7-2, the J gene TRBJ2-7, with D perhaps matching TRBD1 (5 bases). Germline V gives CDR1 SGHTA, CDR2 FQGNSA. Deletions cut 1 base from V and 2 bases from J, with 9 bases between. The CDR3 loop spans 14 amino acids. Here the CDR3 DNA reads TGTGCCAGCAGCTTAGGGGGCCGTGCCTACGAGCAGTACTTC. Its translation is CASSLGGRAYEQYF. The variable domain in full, with the rest retrieved from reference TRBV7-2 and TRBJ2-7, is GAGVSQSPSNKVTEKGKDVELRCDPISGHTALYWYRQSLGQGLEFLIYFQGNSAPDKSGLPSDRFSAERTGGSVSTLTIQRTQQEDSAVYLCASSLGGRAYEQYFGPGTRLTVT.

The CDR3 nucleotides read TGTGCCAGCAGTGTACAGACCGGGGCCAACGTCCTGACTTTC. This sequence encodes CASSVQTGANVLTF. The genes are TRBV6-1 and TRBJ2-6; D gene uncertain. V was pared by 4 bases and J by 4 bases, with 8 bases between. Germline CDR1 is MNHNS and CDR2 is SASEGT. This CDR3 has 14 residues.

V gene TRBV5-4 combines with J gene TRBJ1-2; 9 bases are a match to TRBD1. The J segment lost 8 bases and the V segment lost 3 bases, leaving 11 bases of the junction unmatched. CDR1 SGHNT and CDR2 YYREEE come from the germline V gene (reference sequence). CDR3 length equals 15 residues. CDR3 nucleotides: TGTGCCAGCAGCTCTCGGGACAGGGCCACGAAGGGCTACACCTTC. Protein product: CASSSRDRATKGYTF.

V and J are TRBV5-1 and TRBJ2-3; TRBD1 aligns across 9 bases. Germline V CDR1 and CDR2: SGHRS, YFSETQ. Trimming took 4 bases from V and 6 from J; bases not matched to a gene: 9. CDR3 length: 15 residues. CDR3 sequence reads: CASSLTNRGRDTQYF. In DNA form, the CDR3 reads TGCGCCAGCAGCCTAACGAACAGGGGGCGTGATACGCAGTATTTT.

The chain joins TRBV30 to TRBJ2-1; weak D call: TRBD1 (7 bases). CDR3 length equals 14 residues. V was cut by 3 bases and J by 7 bases, with 16 bases left in between. Germline V gives CDR1 GTSNPN, CDR2 SVGIG (reference sequence). CDR3 amino acids: CAWRLHRGLNEQFF. CDR3 DNA sequence: TGTGCCTGGAGACTTCACAGGGGACTGAATGAGCAGTTCTTC.

The chain recombines TRBV19 with TRBJ2-7; 7 bases align to TRBD1. V lost 1 base to trimming and J lost 3 bases; unmatched junction nucleotides: 3. The germline CDR1 and CDR2 sequences are LNHDA and SQIVND (reference sequence). This CDR3 is built from 14 residues. The CDR3 is CASSIGTGVYEQYF. In nucleotides, the CDR3 is TGTGCCAGTAGTATAGGGACAGGTGTCTACGAGCAGTACTTC.

The chain employs TRBV2 and TRBJ2-7; weak D call: TRBD2 (6 bases). The germline gives CDR1 SNHLY, CDR2 FYNNEI. Trimming stripped 0 bases from V and 4 bases from J, with 16 bases between. The CDR3 loop spans 16 amino acids. The CDR3 DNA is TGTGCCAGCAGTGAAGCAGGGAGGACCGCCTCTTACGAGCAGTACTTC. Translated, it gives CASSEAGRTASYEQYF.

V and J are TRBV28 and TRBJ2-1, with 8 bases lining up with TRBD2. CDR3 length equals 15 residues. Germline loops: CDR1 MDHEN, CDR2 SYDVKM. V trimming: 6 bases; J trimming: 6 bases; junction bases outside the gene matches: 10. DNA of the CDR3: TGTGCCAGCAGCCCACCGGGACTAGGAGTCAATGAGCAGTTCTTC. Translated: CASSPPGLGVNEQFF.

The V gene is TRBV16, the J gene TRBJ2-7; D remains ambiguous. Germline values: CDR1 KGHSY, CDR2 FQNENV. V lost 0 bases to trimming and J lost 2 bases, with 11 bases between them. This CDR3 comprises 15 residues. The CDR3 region is CASSQSGDNPYEQYF. The CDR3 coding sequence is TGTGCCAGCAGCCAATCTGGCGACAATCCCTACGAGCAGTACTTC.

This chain uses TRBV7-3 with TRBJ2-2, with 10 bases aligning to TRBD1. The CDR3 runs 15 residues. J gave up 5 bases and V 6 bases, and 6 bases lay outside the gene matches. The V gene's germline CDR1 is SGHTA and CDR2 FQGTGA. Written as DNA, the CDR3 is TGTGCCAGCAGTTTAGACAGGGGGCTTACCGGGGAGCTGTTTTTT. Its protein product is CASSLDRGLTGELFF.

In regard to this clone: Germline is not matched at one junction end, which may reflect a read error. V and J are TRBV27 and TRBJ2-1, with no clear D. There are 11 residues in the CDR3. Germline assignment: CDR1 MNHEY and CDR2 SMNVEV (reference sequence). The CDR3 DNA reads TGTGCCAGCAACTCCCACAATGAGCAGTTCTTC. Translated, it gives CASNSHNEQFF.

The V and J genes are TRBV2 and TRBJ1-5, with 7 bases that match TRBD1. The germline CDR1 and CDR2 sequences are SNHLY and FYNNEI. V was clipped by 4 bases and J by 4 bases; unmatched bases: 13. This CDR3 has 17 residues. The CDR3 nucleotides read TGTGCCAGCAGTGGTGGGCAGGGGGTAACCTCTAATCAGCCCCAGCATTTT. Protein product: CASSGGQGVTSNQPQHF.

This clone was seen a single time. The chain joins TRBV9 to TRBJ1-1; D not certain. The CDR3 runs to 15 residues. Trimming took off 0 bases at V and 1 base at J, with 10 bases between the two ends. Germline V gene data show CDR1 as SGDLS and CDR2 as YYNGEE. The CDR3 region is CASSVGPVRNTEAFF. CDR3 nucleotide sequence: TGTGCCAGCAGCGTAGGCCCGGTGAGGAACACTGAAGCTTTCTTT.